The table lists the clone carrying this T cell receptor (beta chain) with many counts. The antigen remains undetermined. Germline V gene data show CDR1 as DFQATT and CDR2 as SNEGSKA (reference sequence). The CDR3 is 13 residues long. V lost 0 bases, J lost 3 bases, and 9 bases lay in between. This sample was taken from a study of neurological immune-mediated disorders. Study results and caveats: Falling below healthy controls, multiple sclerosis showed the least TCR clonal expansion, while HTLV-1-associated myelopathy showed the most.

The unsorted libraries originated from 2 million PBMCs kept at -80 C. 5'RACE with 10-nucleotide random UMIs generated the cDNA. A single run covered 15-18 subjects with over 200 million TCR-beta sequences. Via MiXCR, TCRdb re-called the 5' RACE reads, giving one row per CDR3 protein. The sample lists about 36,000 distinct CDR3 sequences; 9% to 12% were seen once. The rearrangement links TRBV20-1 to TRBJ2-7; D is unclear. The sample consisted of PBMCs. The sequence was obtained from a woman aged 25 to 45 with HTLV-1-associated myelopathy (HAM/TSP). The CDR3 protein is CSARDRLVYEQYF. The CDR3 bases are TGCAGTGCTAGAGATCGTTTGGTCTACGAGCAGTACTTC.